The rows below give T cell receptor beta chains drawn from one sample of a study of blood T cell repertoires in COVID-19. Sequencing was performed with immunoSEQ multiplex PCR; in TCRdb, only in-frame clones are kept and a portion is missing. The sample holds 150,000 to 180,000 clones, roughly nine tenths seen once. Sequencing used peripheral blood. The receptors were gathered from a man aged 50 to 59 with acute or convalescent COVID-19. CDR3s include the opening cysteine and the closing phenylalanine or tryptophan. The D gene is left open where the match is weak. Clone size is shown for a subset of rows, as once, few, many or a class of expanded clone.

j_call clone_size cdr3_length d_call v_call cdr3_aa cdr3_nt
TRBJ1-5 - 13 - TRBV11-2 CASSELAGQPQHF TGTGCCAGCAGCGAACTAGCAGGTCAGCCCCAGCATTTT
TRBJ2-7 - 12 - TRBV30 CAWKGPPGEQYF TGTGCCTGGAAGGGCCCGCCAGGGGAGCAGTACTTC
TRBJ2-7 - 12 TRBD1 TRBV6-5 CASPRAGGEQYF TGTGCCAGCCCCCGGGCAGGGGGCGAGCAGTACTTC
TRBJ2-5 - 15 TRBD1 TRBV5-6 CASSRNADRAETQYF TGTGCCAGCAGCCGGAATGCCGACAGGGCTGAGACCCAGTACTTC
TRBJ1-5 - 14 - TRBV6-5 CASSSDRYSQPQHF TGTGCCAGCAGCAGTGACAGATACTCACAGCCCCAGCATTTT
TRBJ2-4 - 13 TRBD1 TRBV5-1 CASSPRDRGIQYF TGCGCCAGCAGCCCCAGGGACAGGGGCATTCAGTACTTC
TRBJ1-5 - 15 - TRBV7-2 CASSPREGGNQPQHF TGTGCCAGCAGCCCCCGTGAGGGGGGCAATCAGCCCCAGCATTTT
TRBJ1-6 - 14 - TRBV15 CATSRGVTDSPLHF TGTGCCACCAGCAGAGGAGTTACGGATTCACCCCTCCACTTT
TRBJ2-3 - 18 TRBD2 TRBV3-1/TRBV3-2 CASSQGSGGRLSTDTQYF TGTGCCAGCAGCCAGGGTAGCGGGGGGAGACTTAGCACAGATACGCAGTATTTT
TRBJ1-1 once 14 - TRBV6-6 CASRIGQMNTEAFF TGTGCCAGCAGGATAGGACAGATGAACACTGAAGCTTTCTTT
TRBJ2-3 - 18 TRBD2 TRBV7-3 CASSTFGGGFTSTDTQYF TGTGCCAGCAGTACTTTTGGGGGAGGGTTCACTAGCACAGATACGCAGTATTTT
TRBJ2-1 - 15 TRBD2 TRBV16 CASSQNLAEYNEQFF TGTGCCAGCAGCCAAAACCTAGCGGAGTACAATGAGCAGTTCTTC
TRBJ1-1 - 14 - TRBV19 CASSRTGPDTEAFF TGTGCCAGTAGTAGAACAGGCCCCGACACTGAAGCTTTCTTT
TRBJ2-7 - 13 - TRBV15 CATGFGGGYEQYF TGTGCCACCGGGTTCGGGGGTGGCTACGAGCAGTACTTC
TRBJ2-5 - 15 - TRBV30 CAWGSGTPRAETQYF TGTGCCTGGGGTTCCGGGACTCCCCGAGCAGAGACCCAGTACTTC
TRBJ2-3 - 11 - TRBV29-1 CSVSPRDTQYF TGCAGCGTTAGCCCGAGGGATACGCAGTATTTT
TRBJ1-1 once 14 - TRBV10-3 CAISELPQSGGAFF TGTGCCATCAGTGAGCTGCCCCAGAGCGGGGGAGCTTTCTTT
TRBJ2-7 - 14 TRBD1 TRBV9 CASSPGQGAYEQYF TGTGCCAGCAGCCCGGGACAGGGCGCCTACGAGCAGTACTTC
TRBJ1-5 - 17 TRBD1 TRBV24-1 CATSEGTGWELDQPQHF TGTGCCACCAGTGAGGGGACAGGGTGGGAGCTAGATCAGCCCCAGCATTTT
TRBJ1-1 - 17 - TRBV29-1 CSVVGTRRTRGNTEAFF TGCAGCGTGGTTGGGACAAGGCGCACGAGGGGGAACACTGAAGCTTTCTTT
TRBJ1-3 once 17 - TRBV6-1 CASSEALVGAPGNTIYF TGTGCCAGCAGTGAAGCGCTCGTAGGGGCGCCTGGAAACACCATATATTTT
TRBJ2-6 - 18 - TRBV3-1/TRBV3-2 CASSQDPRELRGANVLTF TGTGCCAGCAGCCAAGATCCTCGGGAACTGAGAGGGGCCAACGTCCTGACTTTC
TRBJ2-2 - 18 TRBD2 TRBV3-1/TRBV3-2 CASSPQSFGLVGTGELFF TGTGCCAGCAGCCCACAAAGTTTCGGACTAGTGGGCACCGGGGAGCTGTTTTTT
TRBJ2-5 once 14 - TRBV11-1 CASSFWRDQETQYF TGTGCCAGCAGCTTTTGGCGGGACCAAGAGACCCAGTACTTC
TRBJ2-3 - 13 TRBD2 TRBV29-1 CSVGGGGGDTQYF TGCAGCGTTGGAGGCGGCGGGGGGGATACGCAGTATTTT
TRBJ2-3 - 14 TRBD2 TRBV29-1 CSGGGTSGTDTQYF TGCAGCGGGGGAGGGACTAGCGGCACAGATACGCAGTATTTT
TRBJ2-1 - 14 TRBD2 TRBV6-5 CASASGGTYNEQFF TGTGCCTCGGCTAGCGGGGGGACTTACAATGAGCAGTTCTTC
TRBJ2-2 - 15 TRBD1 TRBV2 CASSLQGMKAGELFF TGTGCCAGCAGCCTACAGGGGATGAAGGCCGGGGAGCTGTTTTTT
TRBJ1-6 - 16 - TRBV2 CASTPGLQSYNSPLHF TGTGCCAGCACCCCGGGACTCCAATCCTATAATTCACCCCTCCACTTT
TRBJ2-3 - 16 - TRBV9 CASSPRDPRWADTQYF TGTGCCAGCAGCCCCCGTGACCCGAGGTGGGCAGATACGCAGTATTTT
TRBJ2-2 - 17 - TRBV23-1 CASSQGSRTENTGELFF TGCGCCAGCAGTCAAGGTAGCAGGACAGAGAACACCGGGGAGCTGTTTTTT
TRBJ1-1 - 17 - TRBV15 CATSREGGLFGNTEAFF TGTGCCACCAGCCGAGAGGGGGGACTTTTTGGGAACACTGAAGCTTTCTTT
TRBJ2-1 - 13 - TRBV7-9 CASSLRVYNEQFF TGTGCCAGCAGCTTACGGGTTTACAATGAGCAGTTCTTC
TRBJ1-5 - 15 TRBD1 TRBV6-2/TRBV6-3 CASSKTGGSNQPQHF TGTGCCAGCAGTAAAACAGGGGGTAGCAATCAGCCCCAGCATTTT
TRBJ2-7 - 12 - TRBV10-3 CAIGTTGYEQYF TGTGCCATCGGGACAACCGGCTACGAGCAGTACTTC
TRBJ1-1 - 13 - TRBV27 CASSFSGWTEAFF TGTGCCAGCAGTTTTTCAGGATGGACTGAAGCTTTCTTT
TRBJ1-1 - 15 TRBD1 TRBV7-6 CASSPLQGANTEAFF TGTGCCAGCAGCCCATTACAGGGGGCGAACACTGAAGCTTTCTTT
TRBJ2-5 once 15 - TRBV5-1 CASSFSGREGETQYF TGCGCCAGCAGCTTCAGTGGGAGAGAAGGAGAGACCCAGTACTTC
TRBJ2-3 - 15 TRBD1 TRBV6-5 CASRATGGYTDTQYF TGTGCCAGCAGAGCGACAGGGGGCTACACAGATACGCAGTATTTT
TRBJ2-7 few 15 TRBD2 TRBV6-6 CASSYRRGSTYEQYF TGTGCCAGCAGTTATAGGCGGGGGAGCACCTACGAGCAGTACTTC
TRBJ1-3 once 16 - TRBV6-1 CASSELGSALGNTIYF TGTGCCAGCAGTGAACTTGGGAGTGCACTCGGAAACACCATATATTTT
TRBJ2-5 - 15 - TRBV9 CASSPRDGGPETQYF TGTGCCAGCAGCCCCCGGGACGGGGGGCCAGAGACCCAGTACTTC
TRBJ1-1 - 17 TRBD1 TRBV6-2/TRBV6-3 CASSYSQTGRKNTEAFF TGTGCCAGCAGTTACTCCCAGACAGGGCGAAAGAACACTGAAGCTTTCTTT
TRBJ2-5 - 16 TRBD2 TRBV6-1 CASSVRLAGGPETQYF TGTGCCAGCAGTGTAAGACTAGCGGGGGGGCCGGAGACCCAGTACTTC
TRBJ1-2 - 12 - TRBV28 CASSRQNYGYTF TGTGCCAGCAGTCGACAGAACTATGGCTACACCTTC
TRBJ2-2 - 16 TRBD2 TRBV30 CAWMGASGGRTGELFF TGTGCCTGGATGGGAGCTAGCGGGGGGAGGACCGGGGAGCTGTTTTTT
TRBJ1-1 - 14 - TRBV7-2 CASSLVPGNTEAFF TGTGCCAGCAGCTTAGTTCCGGGAAACACTGAAGCTTTCTTT
TRBJ1-1 - 14 - TRBV10-3 CAISESGGRGEAFF TGTGCCATCAGTGAGTCTGGGGGCAGGGGTGAAGCTTTCTTT